This TCR beta chain originates from a study of CD4 and CD8 cells across lung adenocarcinoma regions. Each CDR3 protein is one row after TCRdb ran MiXCR on the PCR reads. The sample lists 24,000 or so distinct CDR3 sequences; around 52% were seen once. The patients had localized lung adenocarcinoma, a non-small cell subtype. This clonotype was counted many times. Germline V gene sequence: CDR1 ENHRY, CDR2 SYGVKD. V lost 0 bases, J lost 8 bases, and 11 bases lay in between. The CDR3 has 14 residues. The V call is TRBV10-3, the J call TRBJ2-1; D is unclear. The specimen was CD4+ T cells from the center of a lung tumor. The clonotype was recovered from a male donor with lung adenocarcinoma. The CD4 and CD8 labels of this study may be unreliable. CDR3 amino acids: CAISESDAEDEQFF. The CDR3 coding sequence is TGTGCCATCAGTGAGTCGGATGCCGAAGATGAGCAGTTCTTC.